The source of this T cell receptor (beta chain) is a study of T cells in Graves' hyperthyroidism and ophthalmopathy. The study, taken as a whole, reports: Ophthalmopathy, as predicted by the model, came a median 6.5 months after the prediction. Ophthalmopathy stood apart from stable hyperthyroidism in a 13 V-J model.

Points on this clonotype: What it binds is not known.

Uncontrolled infection, other autoimmune disease, pregnancy or lactation led to exclusion. For the diagnoses, clinical symptoms, serum thyroxine and TRAb, thyroid ultrasound and orbital computed tomography were used. RNA transcripts provided the source from which TCR beta CDR3 regions were amplified. The TCR CDR3 was amplified in a first-round RT-PCR using the HTBI primer set. TCRdb called the multiplex PCR reads again in MiXCR, with one record for every CDR3 protein. This table holds hundreds of thousands of distinct CDR3 sequences, roughly 15% found once. The sample comprised blood. The TCR sequence derives from a woman in her 40s with Graves' ophthalmopathy.

The chain's CDR3 is CSANFRLAVTYEQYF. The CDR3 coding sequence is TGCAGTGCCAATTTTCGACTAGCGGTAACCTACGAGCAGTACTTC. V is TRBV20-1 and J is TRBJ2-7; TRBD2 matches at 9 bases. The CDR3 is made up of 15 amino acids. The V gene end was trimmed by 6 bases and the J gene end by 2 bases; junction bases not matched to a gene: 11. The germline gives CDR1 DFQATT, CDR2 SNEGSKA (reference sequence).